This entry lists 8 T cell receptor beta chains sequenced from one sample in a study of blood T cell repertoires in COVID-19. TCRdb keeps only in-frame clones here, not all; method: immunoSEQ multiplex PCR. The table records more than 40,000 clones, roughly 86% of them present only once. Input material: peripheral blood. These receptors were obtained from a man aged 55 to 70 with active or convalescent COVID-19.

The chain joins TRBV5-1 to TRBJ2-7, with 7 positions matching TRBD1. The germline CDR1 and CDR2 sequences are SGHRS and YFSETQ. With 3 bases clipped from V and 2 bases from J, the junction kept 2 bases outside the gene matches. The CDR3 is 13 amino acids. For the CDR3, the DNA is TGCGCCAGCAGCTCCGGGACAGCCTACGAGCAGTACTTC. Its translation: CASSSGTAYEQYF.

The rearrangement links TRBV2 to TRBJ1-1; D is uncertain. CDR3 length: 11 amino acids. Germline CDR1 SNHLY, CDR2 FYNNEI. The V end was cut by 3 bases, the J end by 5 bases, with 4 bases between. The CDR3: CASSDSTEAFF. The CDR3 nucleotides read TGTGCCAGCAGTGATTCGACTGAAGCTTTCTTT.

This chain links TRBV3-1 (or the pseudogene TRBV3-2) with TRBJ1-6; tentatively, D is TRBD1 (5 bases). The CDR3 covers 13 residues. Germline V gives CDR1 LGHDT, CDR2 YNNKEL (reference sequence). V shed 0 bases and J shed 10 bases, with 7 bases lying between them. For the CDR3, the DNA is TGTGCCAGCAGCCAAGACAGGGAATCACCCCTCCACTTT. Translation: CASSQDRESPLHF.

The CDR3 region is CASSVGSSGGSETQYF. The CDR3 DNA reads as TGTGCCAGCAGCGTAGGGAGTAGCGGGGGCTCGGAGACCCAGTACTTC. The genes are TRBV9 and TRBJ2-5; 9 nucleotides match TRBD2. The germline gives CDR1 SGDLS, CDR2 YYNGEE. With 0 bases clipped from V and 5 bases from J, the junction kept 8 bases outside the gene matches. This CDR3 is 16 amino acids long.

V is TRBV29-1 and J is TRBJ1-1; D perhaps matches TRBD1 (6 bases). The germline CDR1 and CDR2 sequences are SQVTM and ANQGSEA. V shed 7 bases and J shed 1 base, with 13 bases lying between them. There are 13 residues in the CDR3. The CDR3 sequence: CSGGDTSNTEAFF. CDR3 DNA: TGCAGCGGGGGGGACACCTCGAACACTGAAGCTTTCTTT.

The chain uses TRBV7-3 and TRBJ2-2; TRBD1 is a possible D gene (5 bases). CDR1 and CDR2 from the germline V gene are SGHTA and FQGTGA. The CDR3 is made up of 15 amino acids. V lost 2 bases and J lost 5, with 12 bases in between. The CDR3 DNA is TGTGCCAGCAGCTTAGGCAGGGATGGTACCGGGGAGCTGTTTTTT. Translating gives CASSLGRDGTGELFF. The full variable domain, rest sourced from reference TRBV7-3 and TRBJ2-2, is GAGVSQTPSNKVTEKGKYVELRCDPISGHTALYWYRQSLGQGPEFLIYFQGTGAADDSGLPNDRFFAVRPEGSVSTLKIQRTERGDSAVYLCASSLGRDGTGELFFGEGSRLTVL.

The genes are TRBV7-9 and TRBJ1-4; the D is unclear. V gave up 5 bases and J gave up 4 bases, with 14 bases separating them. Per germline, CDR1 SEHNR and CDR2 FQNEAQ (reference sequence). This CDR3 is built from 15 residues. The CDR3 is CASSLEFGGNEKLFF. The CDR3 nucleotides read TGTGCCAGCAGCCTCGAATTCGGAGGTAATGAAAAACTGTTTTTT.

This clone was seen a single time. V gene TRBV28 combines with J gene TRBJ2-3; 8 nucleotides agree with TRBD2. The CDR3 covers 16 residues. Germline-derived CDR1 and CDR2 are MDHEN and SYDVKM. V lost 7 bases and J lost 4; bases outside the gene matches: 13. CDR3 DNA: TGTGCCAGCAACAAACCCGTCGGGGGGGCCTCAGATACGCAGTATTTT. It translates to CASNKPVGGASDTQYF.